These 31 T cell receptor beta chains came from one sample sequenced in a study of human thymus T cells. TCRdb keeps only in-frame clones here, not all; method: immunoSEQ multiplex PCR. Seen here are about 78,000 clones, about 96% observed once, and the top ten hold 0.025% to 0.04%. Corrective cardiac surgery supplied the resected thymus tissue. Sequencing used thymus tissue. Every receptor here comes from a boy in the first two years of life with a congenital heart defect but otherwise immunologically healthy.

This clone was counted once. The V call is TRBV10-3, the J call TRBJ2-3; 8 nucleotides match TRBD2. The CDR3 is made up of 16 amino acids. The germline V gene has CDR1 ENHRY and CDR2 SYGVKD. The V segment lost 5 bases and the J segment 0 bases; nucleotides outside the gene matches: 7. CDR3 DNA sequence: TGTGCCATCAGTTCGAGCCCTAGCGGGAGCACAGATACGCAGTATTTT. This gives the protein CAISSSPSGSTDTQYF.

The rearrangement links TRBV10-2 to TRBJ1-4, with 9 bases lining up with TRBD1. V trimming: 6 bases; J trimming: 6 bases; junction bases outside the gene matches: 5. Per the germline V gene, CDR1 is WSHSY and CDR2 is SAAADI. The CDR3 is 14 residues long. This CDR3 is CASSLQGADEKLFF. The CDR3 nucleotides are TGCGCCAGCAGCCTACAGGGGGCGGATGAAAAACTGTTTTTT.

V usage is TRBV5-1 and J usage is TRBJ2-7; TRBD1 matches at 7 bases. The V gene end was trimmed by 9 bases and the J gene end by 7 bases; junction bases not matched to a gene: 13. This CDR3 is built from 13 residues. CDR1 and CDR2 from the germline V gene are SGHRS and YFSETQ. This CDR3 is CATRTGGSGEQYF. CDR3 DNA sequence: TGCGCCACAAGGACAGGCGGTTCGGGGGAGCAGTACTTC. The full variable domain, completed using reference TRBV5-1 and TRBJ2-7, is KAGVTQTPRYLIKTRGQQVTLSCSPISGHRSVSWYQQTPGQGLQFLFEYFSETQRNKGNFPGRFSGRQFSNSRSEMNVSTLELGDSALYLCATRTGGSGEQYFGPGTRLTVT.

This chain connects TRBV19 to TRBJ1-2; no clear D. This CDR3 has 15 residues. V lost 3 bases to trimming and J lost 3 bases, with 14 bases between them. The germline gives CDR1 LNHDA, CDR2 SQIVND (reference sequence). This CDR3 reads CASSIPGPADYGYTF. In DNA, the CDR3 is TGTGCCAGTAGTATCCCCGGGCCGGCGGACTATGGCTACACCTTC.

The chain carries TRBV27 and TRBJ2-6; either TRBD1 or TRBD2 may supply D (5 bases each). Germline loops: CDR1 MNHEY, CDR2 SMNVEV (reference sequence). CDR3 length equals 16 residues. Trimming removed 5 bases at V and 2 bases at J, with 13 bases between. CDR3 nucleotide sequence: TGTGCCAGCAGTGAGGGGATAGGGACTGGGGCCAACGTCCTGACTTTC. It specifies CASSEGIGTGANVLTF.

The chain couples TRBV5-1 to TRBJ2-7; TRBD1 or TRBD2 may be the D gene (6 bases each). The CDR3 spans 17 residues. Germline V gives CDR1 SGHRS, CDR2 YFSETQ. The V gene lost 1 base and the J gene lost 5 bases, with 22 bases spanning the gap. The DNA of the CDR3 is TGCGCCAGCAGCTTGAGGGGGGCACTAGATCTTAGGGACGAGCAGTACTTC. It specifies CASSLRGALDLRDEQYF.

The genes are TRBV28 and TRBJ2-2, with D unclear. The CDR3 totals 18 residues. Trimming cost V 2 bases and J 0 bases, with 16 bases left between them. Per germline, CDR1 MDHEN and CDR2 SYDVKM. The CDR3 reads CASSLKRKDLSNTGELFF. The CDR3 DNA reads TGTGCCAGCAGTTTAAAGAGGAAGGACCTTTCGAACACCGGGGAGCTGTTTTTT.

This clone has a single count. The V gene is TRBV11-3, the J gene TRBJ2-7; D unresolved. With 1 base removed from V and 3 bases from J, the gap between germline ends came to 7 bases. Germline V gene sequence: CDR1 SGHNT, CDR2 YENEEA. CDR3 size: 13 residues. CDR3 amino acids: CASSLGQHYEQYF. CDR3 DNA: TGTGCCAGCAGCTTAGGTCAGCACTACGAGCAGTACTTC.

The rearrangement joins TRBV4-1 to TRBJ1-6; a possible D gene is TRBD1 (5 bases). The ends were cut back, 2 bases at V and 6 bases at J, with 20 bases in the middle. Looked up from germline, CDR1 is MGHRA and CDR2 is YSYEKL. CDR3 length: 18 residues. The CDR3 DNA is TGCGCCAGCAGCCAACTCCCCAAGACCCCGGGGGTTAATTCACCCCTCCACTTT. This gives the protein CASSQLPKTPGVNSPLHF.

The CDR3 sequence is CASSFGGIDNTDTQYF. The DNA for the CDR3 is TGTGCCAGCAGTTTTGGCGGGATTGATAACACAGATACGCAGTATTTT. This chain joins TRBV28 and TRBJ2-3, with D possibly matching TRBD2 (6 bases). Germline V gene data show CDR1 as MDHEN and CDR2 as SYDVKM. The CDR3 has 16 amino acids. V lost 3 bases, J lost 2 bases, and 15 bases lay in between.

The chain is built from TRBV5-3 and TRBJ2-7; unclear D gene. TRBV5-3 is classed as an ORF, of uncertain function. The CDR3 contains 14 residues. With 2 bases removed from V and 0 bases from J, the gap between germline ends came to 9 bases. CDR3 coding DNA: TGTGCCAGAAGCTTTTTCGGTTGCTCCTACGAGCAGTACTTC. Its protein is CARSFFGCSYEQYF.

The gene calls are TRBV7-2 and TRBJ2-7, with TRBD2 identical over 11 bases. CDR1 and CDR2 (germline): SGHTA, FQGNSA. V lost 4 bases and J lost 2; bases outside the gene matches: 7. This CDR3 is 16 amino acids long. This CDR3 reads CASSSELAGEAYEQYF. The CDR3 DNA sequence: TGTGCCAGCAGCTCCGAACTAGCGGGAGAGGCCTACGAGCAGTACTTC.

This chain links TRBV6-1 with TRBJ1-1; D is unresolved. The CDR3 spans 10 residues. V was pared by 10 bases and J by 4 bases, with 7 bases between. Germline V gene lookup returns CDR1 MNHNS and CDR2 SASEGT. DNA for the CDR3: TGTGCCACCGAACGCACTGAAGCTTTCTTT. It specifies CATERTEAFF.

The chain joins TRBV4-2 to TRBJ2-5, with 7 bases matching TRBD2. J gave up 3 bases and V 4 bases, and 8 bases lay outside the gene matches. Germline V CDR1 and CDR2: LGHNA, YNFKEQ. The CDR3 totals 15 residues. In DNA form, the CDR3 reads TGTGCCAGCAGCCTACGACTAGCTCGGGAAGAGACCCAGTACTTC. This encodes CASSLRLAREETQYF.

The chain carries TRBV4-3 and TRBJ1-4; no clear D gene. Trimming stripped 0 bases from V and 0 bases from J, with 8 bases between. Germline-derived CDR1 and CDR2 are LGHNA and YSLEER. This CDR3 is 16 amino acids long. In nucleotides, the CDR3 is TGCGCCAGCAGCCAAGAGAGAACAGCAACTAATGAAAAACTGTTTTTT. Translation gives CASSQERTATNEKLFF.

The V gene is TRBV6-1, the J gene TRBJ1-2, with D maybe TRBD1 (6 bases). V lost 2 bases, J lost 4 bases, and 14 bases lay in between. Per germline, CDR1 MNHNS and CDR2 SASEGT. The CDR3 is 15 amino acids. CDR3 residues: CASSERDTTGYGYTF. DNA for the CDR3: TGTGCCAGCAGTGAAAGGGACACCACTGGCTATGGCTACACCTTC.

CDR3 in DNA: TGTGCCAGCGGTAAGACCCAGTACTTC. Protein product: CASGKTQYF. The rearrangement joins TRBV6-1 to TRBJ2-5; no clear D gene. The CDR3 length is 9 residues. CDR1 and CDR2 (germline): MNHNS, SASEGT. V was shortened by 8 bases and J by 6 bases, with 4 bases between the two germline ends.

This clone occurred once. Here the CDR3 reads CASSLVSWLAGGNEQFF. The CDR3 DNA follows: TGCGCCAGCAGCTTGGTCTCTTGGCTAGCGGGTGGGAATGAGCAGTTCTTC. The chain uses TRBV5-1 and TRBJ2-1; 8 positions agree with TRBD2. After removal of 0 bases from V and 7 bases from J, the junction contained 12 bases not matched to a gene. This CDR3 is built from 17 residues. The germline CDR1 and CDR2 sequences are SGHRS and YFSETQ.

J is TRBJ1-3 and V is TRBV28, with unresolved D. The CDR3 runs to 14 residues. The germline gives CDR1 MDHEN, CDR2 SYDVKM. The V end was cut by 2 bases, the J end by 2 bases, with 7 bases between. CDR3 loop: CASSLGQTGNTIYF. For the CDR3, the DNA is TGTGCCAGCAGTTTAGGGCAGACTGGAAACACCATATATTTT.

This rearrangement joins TRBV28 to TRBJ2-3, with TRBD2 identical over 8 bases. With V trimmed by 5 bases and J by 5 bases, 12 bases remained unmatched. This CDR3 has 16 residues. Germline CDR1 is MDHEN and CDR2 is SYDVKM. DNA of the CDR3: TGTGCCAGCAGTAGAGCGGGAGCGGGAGACATAGATACGCAGTATTTT. It specifies CASSRAGAGDIDTQYF.

The chain has TRBV4-1 and TRBJ1-3; perhaps TRBD1 as D (5 bases). Germline V lookup: CDR1 MGHRA, CDR2 YSYEKL. The CDR3 totals 18 residues. The ends were cut back, 3 bases at V and 8 bases at J, with 26 bases in the middle. CDR3 sequence reads: CASSQNRDYYANVDTIYF. CDR3 bases: TGCGCCAGCAGCCAGAACCGGGACTACTATGCCAATGTGGACACCATATATTTT.

The J gene is TRBJ2-1, the V gene TRBV27, with TRBD2 as a possible D gene (6 bases). The V end was cut by 2 bases, the J end by 7 bases, with 24 bases between. The CDR3 is 18 residues long. Per the germline V gene, CDR1 is MNHEY and CDR2 is SMNVEV (reference sequence). CDR3 sequence: CASSLTVHGTPNGNEQFF. In DNA, the CDR3 is TGTGCCAGCAGTTTAACAGTCCACGGGACTCCCAATGGGAATGAGCAGTTCTTC.

The gene calls are TRBV10-3 and TRBJ2-4; 7 bases line up with TRBD1. J gave up 9 bases and V 0 bases, and 2 bases lay outside the gene matches. CDR3 length: 13 amino acids. Germline CDR1 reads ENHRY; CDR2 reads SYGVKD. CDR3 amino acids: CAISESSGGIQYF. The CDR3 nucleotides read TGTGCCATCAGTGAGTCTTCAGGGGGCATTCAGTACTTC.

This clone has a single count. The chain is built from TRBV5-1 and TRBJ2-7, with TRBD1 identical over 9 bases. Unmatched junction bases numbered 4, after V lost 0 bases and J lost 3 bases. The V gene's germline CDR1 is SGHRS and CDR2 YFSETQ. This CDR3 region has 15 residues. The DNA of the CDR3 is TGCGCCAGCAGCTTGGGGACAGGGGCGGGCTACGAGCAGTACTTC. It specifies CASSLGTGAGYEQYF.

V is TRBV20-1 and J is TRBJ1-6; no reliable D call. Per germline, CDR1 DFQATT and CDR2 SNEGSKA (reference sequence). The CDR3 contains 11 residues. Deletions cut 3 bases from V and 17 bases from J, with 14 bases between. The CDR3 bases are TGCAGTGCTAGTGGGATAGCGGGCTTCCACTTT. Residues: CSASGIAGFHF.

V is TRBV4-3 and J is TRBJ1-1, with D tentatively TRBD1 (5 bases). Trimming stripped 0 bases from V and 2 bases from J, with 16 bases between. The CDR3 is 17 residues long. Germline V gene lookup returns CDR1 LGHNA and CDR2 YSLEER. The CDR3 nucleotides are TGCGCCAGCAGCCAAGAGGGGAGATTGGACAAAAACACTGAAGCTTTCTTT. It codes for CASSQEGRLDKNTEAFF.

The chain uses TRBV11-3 and TRBJ1-2; 8 bases fit TRBD1. The CDR3 is made up of 15 amino acids. CDR1 SGHNT and CDR2 YENEEA come from the germline V gene. V lost 4 bases, J lost 7 bases, and 11 bases stayed unmatched. This CDR3 is CASSSHQGAQGGYTF. CDR3 DNA sequence: TGTGCCAGCAGCTCACATCAGGGGGCTCAAGGTGGCTACACCTTC.

The chain carries TRBV7-3 and TRBJ1-1; tentative D call: TRBD1 (5 bases). The CDR3 runs to 18 residues. V lost 5 bases to trimming and J lost 0 bases, with 22 bases between them. CDR1 is SGHTA, CDR2 FQGTGA, per germline. In nucleotides, the CDR3 is TGTGCCAGCAGCCCCCTCCCCGGGCAGGGCGCCATGAACACTGAAGCTTTCTTT. Amino acid sequence: CASSPLPGQGAMNTEAFF.

The chain combines TRBV28 with TRBJ2-3; no definite D call. The V and J ends lost 7 bases and 0 bases respectively, with 8 bases between them. The CDR3 is made up of 13 amino acids. CDR1 and CDR2 from the germline V gene are MDHEN and SYDVKM. CDR3 DNA sequence: TGTGCCAGCACCAACGGTAGCACAGATACGCAGTATTTT. Protein: CASTNGSTDTQYF.

Here the CDR3 reads CASTSQGQNLDSSYEQYF. The DNA for the CDR3 is TGCGCCAGCACCTCCCAAGGACAGAACCTTGACTCTTCCTACGAGCAGTACTTC. The J gene is TRBJ2-7, the V gene TRBV5-1; tentatively, D is TRBD1 (6 bases). Germline assignment: CDR1 SGHRS and CDR2 YFSETQ. V was cut by 6 bases and J by 1 base, with 26 bases left in between. The CDR3 contains 18 residues.

The chain links TRBV18 to TRBJ2-4, with D unresolved. V was clipped by 4 bases and J by 6 bases, with 10 bases between them. The CDR3 is made up of 13 amino acids. Germline V gene data show CDR1 as KGHSH and CDR2 as LQKENI. Here the CDR3 reads CASSLESINIQYF. In nucleotides, the CDR3 is TGTGCCAGCTCACTAGAGTCGATAAACATTCAGTACTTC.